Following are 18 T cell receptor beta chains from one sample sequenced in a study of diagnostic markers for celiac disease. Following a re-call of the reads, TCRdb has one entry per CDR3 protein and lacks DNA. There are about 1,500 distinct CDR3 sequences in the sample, with roughly 12% held by the top ten. Sample: either unsorted cells or a sorted T cell fraction (not recorded which). Receptor source: a human donor. This table probably holds off-target reads from a library built for another chain.

J is TRBJ2-5 and V is TRBV20-1; TCRdb returns TRBD2, unconfirmable since there is no DNA. The CDR3 contains 14 residues. CDR1 and CDR2 from the germline V gene are DFQATT and SNEGSKA (reference sequence). CDR3 loop: CSAKPGLAIETQYF.

The chain joins TRBV5-1 to TRBJ2-3; TCRdb returns TRBD1, unconfirmable since there is no DNA. The CDR3 runs to 15 residues. Germline V gene sequence: CDR1 SGHRS, CDR2 YFSETQ. The CDR3 here is CASSFSAPPEDTQYF.

The gene calls are TRBV28 and TRBJ2-7; TCRdb calls TRBD1, which cannot be checked without DNA. The CDR3 is 15 residues long. The V gene's germline CDR1 is MDHEN and CDR2 SYDVKM. CDR3 in amino acids: CASSLNPGQSYEQYF.

This chain links TRBV29-1 with TRBJ2-5; TCRdb's D gene call, TRBD2, goes unchecked for lack of DNA. Germline V gene lookup returns CDR1 SQVTM and CDR2 ANQGSEA. This CDR3 contains 15 residues. The CDR3 here is CSVEESWDLQETQYF.

This clonotype is called large based on its frequency. The J gene is TRBJ2-1, the V gene TRBV5-1; lacking DNA, the TRBD1 call made by TCRdb goes unchecked. Germline-derived CDR1 and CDR2 are SGHRS and YFSETQ. The CDR3 runs to 15 residues. The CDR3 is CATRERVQSYNEQFF.

The chain employs TRBV28 and TRBJ1-2. Per germline, CDR1 MDHEN and CDR2 SYDVKM. This CDR3 has 14 amino acids. CDR3 residues: CASSLGRESVGYTF.

V gene TRBV4-1 combines with J gene TRBJ2-1; TCRdb designates TRBD1, a call that cannot be tested without DNA. This CDR3 is 15 amino acids long. Germline V gene sequence: CDR1 MGHRA, CDR2 YSYEKL. This chain's CDR3 is CASSQDATTGGEQFF.

The chain recombines TRBV9 with TRBJ2-1; with no DNA, the TCRdb D assignment of TRBD2 cannot be verified. CDR1 SGDLS and CDR2 YYNGEE come from the germline V gene. This CDR3 spans 15 amino acids. CDR3 amino acids: CASSGGREHANEQFF.

The chain links TRBV10-3 to TRBJ2-1; TCRdb's assignment of TRBD2 cannot be checked, as there is no DNA. The CDR3 is 13 residues long. Per germline, CDR1 ENHRY and CDR2 SYGVKD. CDR3 amino acids: CAISEGGGIEQFF.

The CDR3 is CASSLLGGPVLTDTQYF. The V call is TRBV28, the J call TRBJ2-3; TCRdb returns TRBD1, unconfirmable since there is no DNA. From germline, CDR1 is MDHEN and CDR2 SYDVKM. The CDR3 loop spans 17 amino acids.

This chain connects TRBV5-1 to TRBJ1-4; the D gene TCRdb calls, TRBD1, cannot be checked with no DNA. The CDR3 runs 14 residues. CDR1 is SGHRS and CDR2 is YFSETQ in the germline V gene. Here the CDR3 reads CASTSGQGNEKLFF. Drawing the rest from reference TRBV5-1 and TRBJ1-4, the complete variable domain is KAGVTQTPRYLIKTRGQQVTLSCSPISGHRSVSWYQQTPGQGLQFLFEYFSETQRNKGNFPGRFSGRQFSNSRSEMNVSTLELGDSALYLCASTSGQGNEKLFFGSGTQLSVL.

This rearrangement joins TRBV7-2 to TRBJ2-3; TCRdb calls TRBD2, which cannot be checked without DNA. The CDR3 consists of 14 residues. Germline loops: CDR1 SGHTA, CDR2 FQGNSA. CDR3 protein: CASSFQRGTDTQYF.

The chain is built from TRBV29-1 and TRBJ2-7; TCRdb calls TRBD1, which cannot be checked without DNA. CDR3 length equals 16 residues. In germline, CDR1 is SQVTM, CDR2 ANQGSEA. CDR3 sequence: CSVGQAEAGAPYEQYF.

The rearrangement links TRBV24-1 to TRBJ1-2; TCRdb picks TRBD1, but there is no DNA to check that call. CDR1 and CDR2 (germline): KGHDR, SFDVKD. The CDR3 sequence is 16 residues long. CDR3 region: CATSGVQGAIDYGYTF.

V and J are TRBV28 and TRBJ1-1; TCRdb's D call of TRBD1 is untestable without DNA. Looked up from germline, CDR1 is MDHEN and CDR2 is SYDVKM. The CDR3 is made up of 12 amino acids. The chain's CDR3 is CASSPVSTEAFF.

The chain combines TRBV7-9 with TRBJ2-1. CDR1 SEHNR and CDR2 FQNEAQ come from the germline V gene (reference sequence). This CDR3 has 12 amino acids. The CDR3: CASSSDGDEQFF.

This clonotype is medium-sized by frequency. CDR3: CASSAQPGPSGDEQFF. V is TRBV19 and J is TRBJ2-1; no DNA is available, so the TRBD1 call from TCRdb remains unchecked. The germline gives CDR1 LNHDA, CDR2 SQIVND (reference sequence). The CDR3 contains 16 residues. Drawing the rest from reference TRBV19 and TRBJ2-1, the complete variable domain is DGGITQSPKYLFRKEGQNVTLSCEQNLNHDAMYWYRQDPGQGLRLIYYSQIVNDFQKGDIAEGYSVSREKKESFPLTVTSAQKNPTAFYLCASSAQPGPSGDEQFFGPGTRLTVL.

The chain employs TRBV5-1 and TRBJ2-3; TCRdb gives TRBD2 as the D gene, but with no DNA this cannot be confirmed. The CDR3 consists of 13 residues. In germline, CDR1 is SGHRS, CDR2 YFSETQ. The CDR3 reads CASSGEGGQTQYF.